The 18 T cell receptor beta chains in this list originate from one sample, sequenced in a study of blood T cell repertoires in COVID-19. The assay was immunoSEQ multiplex PCR, and TCRdb's table has in-frame clones only and misses some. The repertoire holds 150,000 to 200,000 clones, around 84% seen once, with around 6.1% in the top ten. What was sequenced was PBMCs or T cells enriched from blood (not recorded which). The source of these receptors is a man aged 35 to 55 who had recovered from COVID-19.

The chain recombines TRBV7-3 with TRBJ2-6, with D maybe TRBD1 (5 bases). V lost 7 bases and J 0 bases, leaving 10 bases between the germline ends. CDR3 length: 15 amino acids. Germline V gene sequence: CDR1 SGHTA, CDR2 FQGTGA. The CDR3 nucleotides read TGTGCCAGCACCCTCGACAGCTCTGGGGCCAACGTCCTGACTTTC. Protein sequence: CASTLDSSGANVLTF.

The chain carries TRBV27 and TRBJ2-1, with 10 bases aligning to TRBD2. The V and J ends lost 7 bases and 4 bases, in that order; junction bases with no gene match: 13. The CDR3 length is 17 residues. Germline CDR1 MNHEY, CDR2 SMNVEV (reference sequence). The CDR3 sequence: CASNSFGLAVGYNEQFF. The CDR3 region has the DNA TGTGCCAGCAACTCATTCGGACTAGCGGTGGGGTACAATGAGCAGTTCTTC.

The chain uses TRBV5-1 and TRBJ1-4; 8 bases agree with TRBD1. V lost 7 bases, J lost 5 bases, and 10 bases stayed unmatched. Germline loops: CDR1 SGHRS, CDR2 YFSETQ. The CDR3 contains 15 residues. The CDR3 nucleotides are TGCGCCAGCGCCGGGACAGGAACGAAAAATGAAAAACTGTTTTTT. Translating it yields CASAGTGTKNEKLFF.

The chain employs TRBV25-1 and TRBJ1-6; 7 nucleotides align to TRBD1. The J segment lost 4 bases and the V segment lost 5 bases, leaving 5 bases of the junction unmatched. CDR1 and CDR2 (germline): MGHDK, SYGVNS. CDR3 length equals 15 residues. CDR3 sequence: CASSSGTAYNSPLHF. The CDR3 nucleotides read TGTGCCAGCAGTTCCGGGACAGCATATAATTCACCCCTCCACTTT.

This clone was observed a single time. V is TRBV12-2 and J is TRBJ2-4; no DNA check was done on the table's D call, TRBD1. TRBV12-2 is labeled a pseudogene. The CDR3 covers 19 residues. CDR3 amino acids: CASRQVGKALGLAKNIQYF. The CDR3 DNA sequence: TGTGCAAGTCGCCAGGTGGGCAAGGCGCTGGGGCTAGCCAAAAACATTCAGTACTTC.

This clone occurred a few times. The chain has TRBV5-1 and TRBJ2-7, with 8 nucleotides matching TRBD2. V trimming: 4 bases; J trimming: 3 bases; junction bases outside the gene matches: 9. The CDR3 consists of 15 residues. Germline V lookup: CDR1 SGHRS, CDR2 YFSETQ. CDR3 nucleotides: TGCGCCAGCAGCCCCCTCGGGGGGGGGTACTACGAGCAGTACTTC. Translated: CASSPLGGGYYEQYF. The full variable domain, with the rest looked up from reference TRBV5-1 and TRBJ2-7, is KAGVTQTPRYLIKTRGQQVTLSCSPISGHRSVSWYQQTPGQGLQFLFEYFSETQRNKGNFPGRFSGRQFSNSRSEMNVSTLELGDSALYLCASSPLGGGYYEQYFGPGTRLTVT.

This chain uses TRBV30 with TRBJ1-3; the D gene is possibly TRBD1 (6 bases). V gave up 1 base and J gave up 3 bases, with 7 bases separating them. Germline loops: CDR1 GTSNPN, CDR2 SVGIG (reference sequence). The CDR3 is 13 residues long. The CDR3 loop reads CAWSAGVGNTIYF. The DNA for the CDR3 is TGTGCCTGGAGTGCAGGGGTTGGAAACACCATATATTTT.

The chain has TRBV14 and TRBJ2-7; D might be TRBD1 (5 bases). CDR1 SGHDN and CDR2 FVKESK come from the germline V gene. The CDR3 has 14 residues. V lost 0 bases, J lost 6 bases, and 12 bases lay in between. As DNA, the CDR3 is TGTGCCAGCAGCCAAGATGGAACAGGACGCGAGCAGTACTTC. Protein sequence: CASSQDGTGREQYF. The variable domain in full, with the rest retrieved from reference TRBV14 and TRBJ2-7, is EAGVTQFPSHSVIEKGQTVTLRCDPISGHDNLYWYRRVMGKEIKFLLHFVKESKQDESGMPNNRFLAERTGGTYSTLKVQPAELEDSGVYFCASSQDGTGREQYFGPGTRLTVT.

The J gene is TRBJ2-5, the V gene TRBV5-4; possibly TRBD2 for D (7 bases). Germline CDR1 is SGHNT and CDR2 is YYREEE (reference sequence). Trimming pared 7 bases from V and 1 base from J, leaving 17 bases between. The CDR3 loop spans 15 amino acids. The CDR3 DNA sequence: TGTGCCAGCCACCCCTCCGGGGGGCCCCAAGAGACCCAGTACTTC. Its protein is CASHPSGGPQETQYF.

The genes are TRBV27 and TRBJ1-1; TRBD1 might be the D (6 bases). This CDR3 is built from 12 residues. Trimming took off 6 bases at V and 4 bases at J, with 9 bases between the two ends. Germline CDR1 and CDR2: MNHEY and SMNVEV (reference sequence). CDR3: CASRKQGTEAFF. The CDR3 DNA reads as TGTGCCAGCAGGAAACAGGGCACTGAAGCTTTCTTT.

The gene calls are TRBV15 and TRBJ1-3, with D perhaps TRBD1 (6 bases). V was cut by 3 bases and J by 9 bases, with 12 bases left in between. Germline V gene data show CDR1 as LNHNV and CDR2 as YYDKDF (reference sequence). This CDR3 has 13 amino acids. The CDR3 protein is CATSRDSGGTIYF. In DNA, the CDR3 is TGTGCCACCAGCAGGGACAGCGGCGGCACCATATATTTT.

The J gene is TRBJ1-5, the V gene TRBV7-6; possibly TRBD1 for D (5 bases). In germline, CDR1 is SGHVS, CDR2 FNYEAQ. CDR3 size: 14 residues. V lost 2 bases, J lost 3 bases, and 8 bases lay in between. This chain's CDR3 is CASSLIGDNQPQHF. In DNA form, the CDR3 reads TGTGCCAGCAGCTTAATAGGGGACAATCAGCCCCAGCATTTT.

The rearrangement uses TRBV19 and TRBJ1-2; tentatively, D is TRBD1 (6 bases). Germline V gene lookup returns CDR1 LNHDA and CDR2 SQIVND (reference sequence). Trimming pared 10 bases from V and 10 bases from J, leaving 22 bases between. The CDR3 spans 13 residues. The CDR3 is CATYRDGNSYYTF. Here the CDR3 DNA reads TGTGCCACCTACAGGGACGGAAACTCTTACTACACCTTC.

This chain links TRBV5-4 with TRBJ1-2; 7 nucleotides agree with TRBD1. Per the germline V gene, CDR1 is SGHNT and CDR2 is YYREEE (reference sequence). V gave up 5 bases and J gave up 4 bases; unmatched junction bases: 5. The CDR3 totals 13 residues. Here the CDR3 reads CASREGTAYGYTF. The CDR3 DNA follows: TGTGCCAGCAGGGAGGGGACAGCCTATGGCTACACCTTC.

This rearrangement joins TRBV7-9 to TRBJ2-5; the D gene is possibly TRBD1 (5 bases). Germline V gene data show CDR1 as SEHNR and CDR2 as FQNEAQ (reference sequence). V lost 4 bases, J lost 4 bases, and 16 bases lay in between. The CDR3 is 15 residues long. CDR3 protein: CASSWGVAWGETQYF. DNA for the CDR3: TGTGCCAGCAGCTGGGGCGTCGCCTGGGGAGAGACCCAGTACTTC. Variable domain in full (rest from reference TRBV7-9 and TRBJ2-5): DTGVSQNPRHKITKRGQNVTFRCDPISEHNRLYWYRQTLGQGPEFLTYFQNEAQLEKSRLLSDRFSAERPKGSFSTLEIQRTEQGDSAMYLCASSWGVAWGETQYFGPGTRLLVL.

About this clone: Other DNA sequences in this sample translate to the same CDR3. The genes are TRBV9 and TRBJ2-4, with 9 bases matching TRBD1. Trimming took 2 bases from V and 4 from J; bases not matched to a gene: 1. Germline CDR1 SGDLS, CDR2 YYNGEE. CDR3 length equals 14 residues. The CDR3 loop reads CASSVGTGKNIQYF. CDR3 in DNA: TGTGCCAGCAGCGTTGGGACAGGGAAAAACATTCAGTACTTC. Combining the CDR3 with reference TRBV9 and TRBJ2-4 gives the whole variable domain DSGVTQTPKHLITATGQRVTLRCSPRSGDLSVYWYQQSLDQGLQFLIQYYNGEERAKGNILERFSAQQFPDLHSELNLSSLELGDSALYFCASSVGTGKNIQYFGAGTRLSVL.

This chain connects TRBV25-1 to TRBJ1-1, with 7 bases that match TRBD1. Trimming at V came to 2 bases and at J to 11 bases, leaving 8 bases not matched to a gene. The CDR3 has 13 residues. Per germline, CDR1 MGHDK and CDR2 SYGVNS. The CDR3, as DNA: TGTGCCAGCAGTGAACTAGACAGGGCGGGCGCTTTCTTT. This codes for CASSELDRAGAFF. Combining the CDR3 with reference TRBV25-1 and TRBJ1-1 gives the whole variable domain EADIYQTPRYLVIGTGKKITLECSQTMGHDKMYWYQQDPGMELHLIHYSYGVNSTEKGDLSSESTVSRIRTEHFPLTLESARPSHTSQYLCASSELDRAGAFFGQGTRLTVV.

The CDR3 is CASSFGGGQETQYF. The CDR3, as DNA: TGTGCCAGCAGCTTTGGGGGGGGCCAAGAGACCCAGTACTTC. V gene TRBV7-9 combines with J gene TRBJ2-5; 7 bases are shared with TRBD2. V trimming: 3 bases; J trimming: 1 base; junction bases outside the gene matches: 2. CDR3 length: 14 residues. The germline CDR1 and CDR2 sequences are SEHNR and FQNEAQ (reference sequence).